This entry lists 25 T cell receptor beta chains sequenced from one sample in a study of blood T cell repertoires in COVID-19 (dated by TCRdb to about 2020). Library preparation was by the immunoSEQ multiplex PCR assay. In TCRdb, the immuneACCESS table is reduced to in-frame sequences with V and J assigned. These tables do not hold every clone; where another copy was compared, an unresolved V gene accounts for under half, and the others remain unexplained. Within this sample are 65,000 to 90,000 clones, with approximately 86% of them counted one time only. The top ten clonotypes cover 5.5% to 7% of the sample. The sample comprised peripheral blood. All receptors come from a man older than 75 with COVID-19, enrolled during active disease.

This clone is labeled as medium-sized. This chain uses TRBV28 with TRBJ2-1; 7 positions match TRBD1. The CDR3 extends over 15 amino acids. V dropped 5 bases and J dropped 5; count of bases not matched to a gene: 9. The germline V gene has CDR1 MDHEN and CDR2 SYDVKM. The CDR3 here is CASSLDRERDNEQFF. DNA for the CDR3: TGTGCCAGCAGTCTCGACAGGGAGAGGGACAATGAGCAGTTCTTC.

This chain uses TRBV9 with TRBJ2-1; no definite D call. This CDR3 comprises 15 residues. Germline V gives CDR1 SGDLS, CDR2 YYNGEE. The V gene lost 0 bases and the J gene lost 8 bases, with 15 bases spanning the gap. The CDR3 protein is CASSVAVVPLHEQFF. In nucleotides, the CDR3 is TGTGCCAGCAGCGTAGCTGTGGTTCCACTCCATGAGCAGTTCTTC. Filled out from reference TRBV9 and TRBJ2-1, the complete variable domain reads DSGVTQTPKHLITATGQRVTLRCSPRSGDLSVYWYQQSLDQGLQFLIQYYNGEERAKGNILERFSAQQFPDLHSELNLSSLELGDSALYFCASSVAVVPLHEQFFGPGTRLTVL.

The chain carries TRBV20-1 and TRBJ2-1; D is unresolved. V was trimmed by 5 bases and J by 6 bases, leaving 5 bases between them. Germline V gives CDR1 DFQATT, CDR2 SNEGSKA (reference sequence). The CDR3 is made up of 10 amino acids. In DNA, the CDR3 is TGCAGTGCTTTCATCAATGAGCAGTTCTTC. Its translation is CSAFINEQFF.

CDR3 sequence: CSVVGLRTGTEAFF. CDR3 DNA: TGCAGCGTTGTAGGGTTAAGGACAGGCACTGAAGCTTTCTTT. The chain employs TRBV29-1 and TRBJ1-1, with 7 bases identical to TRBD1. The CDR3 is made up of 14 amino acids. Looked up from germline, CDR1 is SQVTM and CDR2 is ANQGSEA. The V and J ends lost 4 bases and 4 bases, in that order; junction bases with no gene match: 9.

This CDR3 reads CASLSIGTQAYEQYF. In nucleotides, the CDR3 is TGTGCCAGCCTTTCTATTGGGACACAAGCCTACGAGCAGTACTTC. The chain couples TRBV28 to TRBJ2-7; perhaps TRBD1 as D (6 bases). In germline, CDR1 is MDHEN, CDR2 SYDVKM. Trimming left V 8 bases short and J 2 bases short, with 19 bases between. The CDR3 spans 15 residues. The variable domain in full, with the rest retrieved from reference TRBV28 and TRBJ2-7, is DVKVTQSSRYLVKRTGEKVFLECVQDMDHENMFWYRQDPGLGLRLIYFSYDVKMKEKGDIPEGYSVSREKKERFSLILESASTNQTSMYLCASLSIGTQAYEQYFGPGTRLTVT.

The chain is built from TRBV6-2 or TRBV6-3 and TRBJ2-5, with a possible D match to TRBD1 (5 bases). The ends were cut back, 2 bases at V and 2 bases at J, with 12 bases in the middle. The germline V gene encodes CDR1 MNHEY and CDR2 SVGEGT. The CDR3 length is 15 residues. The CDR3 sequence: CASSYVGDRQETQYF. CDR3 DNA: TGTGCCAGCAGTTACGTTGGCGACAGACAAGAGACCCAGTACTTC.

The J gene is TRBJ2-1, the V gene TRBV3-1 (or the pseudogene TRBV3-2); 8 bases map to TRBD2. With V trimmed by 3 bases and J by 4 bases, 8 bases remained unmatched. CDR1 is LGHDT, CDR2 YNNKEL, per germline (reference sequence). CDR3 length: 16 residues. The CDR3 nucleotides are TGTGCCAGCAGCCACCCCGGGGTAGCGGGGTACAATGAGCAGTTCTTC. Translating gives CASSHPGVAGYNEQFF.

V and J are TRBV14 and TRBJ1-2; TRBD1 agrees at 12 bases. The ends lost 4 bases at V and 8 bases at J; junction bases unmatched: 2. CDR1 and CDR2 (germline): SGHDN, FVKESK. The CDR3 runs to 13 residues. The CDR3: CASSRDRGRGYTF. The CDR3 nucleotides read TGTGCCAGCAGCCGGGACAGGGGGCGCGGCTACACCTTC.

This clone was picked up a small number of times. The chain is built from TRBV27 and TRBJ1-1, with a weak D call TRBD1 (5 bases). Germline loops: CDR1 MNHEY, CDR2 SMNVEV (reference sequence). The CDR3 runs to 13 residues. V dropped 2 bases and J dropped 5 bases, with 9 bases sitting between them. For the CDR3, the DNA is TGTGCCAGCAGTTTACACAGGCAGACTGAAGCTTTCTTT. As protein: CASSLHRQTEAFF.

The J gene is TRBJ1-3, the V gene TRBV27; TRBD1 is a possible D gene (6 bases). Germline CDR1 and CDR2: MNHEY and SMNVEV (reference sequence). The CDR3 loop spans 14 amino acids. With 0 bases removed from V and 4 bases from J, the gap between germline ends came to 7 bases. CDR3 amino acids: CASSLSDSGNTIYF. CDR3 sequence (DNA): TGTGCCAGCAGTTTATCGGACAGCGGAAACACCATATATTTT.

The rearrangement links TRBV5-1 to TRBJ1-6; D is undetermined. Between the trimmed V and J ends, which lost 0 bases and 0 bases, there was a span of 10 bases. CDR3 size: 17 residues. The germline CDR1 and CDR2 sequences are SGHRS and YFSETQ. CDR3 bases: TGCGCCAGCAGCTTGGAAGTTCTGAGCTCCTATAATTCACCCCTCCACTTT. It is translated as CASSLEVLSSYNSPLHF.

The J gene is TRBJ2-5, the V gene TRBV18, with 7 bases matching TRBD2. CDR3 size: 14 residues. Germline V CDR1 and CDR2: KGHSH, LQKENI. V was clipped by 3 bases and J by 4 bases; unmatched bases: 5. The DNA of the CDR3 is TGTGCCAGCTCACCCCTTTCGGGGGGAGAGACCCAGTACTTC. As protein: CASSPLSGGETQYF.

The rearrangement uses TRBV20-1 and TRBJ2-7, with a weak D call TRBD1 (5 bases). Germline CDR1 DFQATT, CDR2 SNEGSKA (reference sequence). Trimming left V 4 bases short and J 4 bases short, with 8 bases between. The CDR3 is 11 residues long. This CDR3 reads CSANRRYEQYF. The CDR3 coding sequence is TGCAGTGCTAACAGGAGATACGAGCAGTACTTC.

The chain links TRBV5-1 to TRBJ1-4; D might be TRBD1 (6 bases). Per germline, CDR1 SGHRS and CDR2 YFSETQ. V was cut by 2 bases and J by 8 bases, with 16 bases left in between. There are 15 residues in the CDR3. The CDR3 reads CASSLQGSGREKLFF. CDR3 nucleotide sequence: TGCGCCAGCAGCTTACAGGGATCTGGACGAGAAAAACTGTTTTTT. Using reference TRBV5-1 and TRBJ1-4 for the parts outside the CDR3, the full variable domain is KAGVTQTPRYLIKTRGQQVTLSCSPISGHRSVSWYQQTPGQGLQFLFEYFSETQRNKGNFPGRFSGRQFSNSRSEMNVSTLELGDSALYLCASSLQGSGREKLFFGSGTQLSVL.

A word on this clone: Germline is not matched at one junction end, which may reflect a read error. The chain is built from TRBV10-3 and TRBJ1-1; D is possibly TRBD1 (6 bases). Per the germline V gene, CDR1 is ENHRY and CDR2 is SYGVKD. The CDR3 length is 13 residues. This CDR3 reads CAIGGGGNPEAFF. CDR3 DNA: TGTGCCATCGGGGGAGGGGGGAACCCTGAAGCTTTCTTT.

The chain uses TRBV20-1 and TRBJ2-1; D is uncertain. Germline lookup yields CDR1 DFQATT and CDR2 SNEGSKA (reference sequence). V was pared by 6 bases and J by 12 bases, with 15 bases between. This CDR3 comprises 11 residues. The DNA for the CDR3 is TGCAGTGCGTATTTGTTGGAGTGGCAGTTCTTC. It codes for CSAYLLEWQFF.

The V gene is TRBV9, the J gene TRBJ1-5; TRBD1 is a possible D gene (6 bases). Trimming shortened V by 3 bases and J by 1 base, and 11 bases separated the two germline ends. Germline CDR1 and CDR2: SGDLS and YYNGEE. This CDR3 has 15 amino acids. CDR3: CASSAQGSSNQPQHF. CDR3 nucleotide sequence: TGTGCCAGCAGCGCTCAGGGGTCGAGCAATCAGCCCCAGCATTTT.

The chain joins TRBV2 to TRBJ1-1; 7 bases agree with TRBD1. Germline V gene data show CDR1 as SNHLY and CDR2 as FYNNEI. This CDR3 spans 13 amino acids. The V and J ends lost 9 bases and 5 bases, in that order; junction bases with no gene match: 9. This CDR3 is CARNTGAGTEAFF. CDR3 DNA: TGTGCCAGAAACACAGGGGCAGGGACTGAAGCTTTCTTT.

This clone showed up just a few times. This rearrangement joins TRBV7-2 to TRBJ1-1; no reliable D call. V gave up 0 bases and J gave up 1 base, with 3 bases separating them. The CDR3 has 13 residues. Per the germline V gene, CDR1 is SGHTA and CDR2 is FQGNSA. The CDR3 coding sequence is TGTGCCAGCAGCTTAGCCAGGAACACTGAAGCTTTCTTT. It codes for CASSLARNTEAFF. Full variable domain (remainder filled in from reference TRBV7-2 and TRBJ1-1): GAGVSQSPSNKVTEKGKDVELRCDPISGHTALYWYRQSLGQGLEFLIYFQGNSAPDKSGLPSDRFSAERTGGSVSTLTIQRTQQEDSAVYLCASSLARNTEAFFGQGTRLTVV.

The rearrangement links TRBV19 to TRBJ1-2; D may be TRBD1 (5 bases). Between the trimmed V and J ends, which lost 3 bases and 0 bases, there was a span of 8 bases. This CDR3 region has 14 residues. Germline CDR1 reads LNHDA; CDR2 reads SQIVND (reference sequence). The CDR3 is CASSMAGPNYGYTF. The CDR3 nucleotides are TGTGCCAGTAGTATGGCAGGGCCTAACTATGGCTACACCTTC.

The J gene is TRBJ1-1, the V gene TRBV5-4; 9 nucleotides line up with TRBD1. CDR3 length equals 15 residues. The germline V gene has CDR1 SGHNT and CDR2 YYREEE (reference sequence). J was trimmed by 0 bases and V by 4 bases; bases with no gene match: 4. CDR3 sequence: CASSTGQGMNTEAFF. The DNA of the CDR3 is TGTGCCAGCAGCACGGGACAGGGTATGAACACTGAAGCTTTCTTT.

The genes are TRBV2 and TRBJ1-6; TRBD1 matches at 7 bases. The V gene end was trimmed by 7 bases and the J gene end by 7 bases; junction bases not matched to a gene: 7. The CDR3 covers 14 residues. Germline V gene data show CDR1 as SNHLY and CDR2 as FYNNEI. In nucleotides, the CDR3 is TGTGCCAGCACGGCAACAGGGGAGAATTCACCCCTCCACTTT. Residues: CASTATGENSPLHF.

This clone was observed once. This chain links TRBV10-3 with TRBJ2-7; a weak D match, TRBD1 (6 bases). V was trimmed by 0 bases and J by 2 bases, leaving 11 bases between them. CDR1 and CDR2 from the germline V gene are ENHRY and SYGVKD. This CDR3 region has 15 residues. Written as DNA, the CDR3 is TGTGCCATCAGTGAGTCTAGACAGGTTACCTACGAGCAGTACTTC. Its translation is CAISESRQVTYEQYF.

This rearrangement joins TRBV6-5 to TRBJ1-2; TRBD1 matches 8 bases. V dropped 0 bases and J dropped 4; count of bases not matched to a gene: 7. The germline CDR1 and CDR2 sequences are MNHEY and SVGAGI. CDR3 length equals 16 residues. CDR3 loop: CASSYSAPGGGYGYTF. CDR3 nucleotides: TGTGCCAGCAGTTACTCCGCCCCAGGGGGCGGCTATGGCTACACCTTC.

In regard to this clone: An end of the junction differs from the germline gene, which may be a read error. The chain carries TRBV7-9 and TRBJ2-1, with D possibly matching TRBD1 (5 bases). This CDR3 spans 14 amino acids. In germline, CDR1 is SEHNR, CDR2 FQNEAQ (reference sequence). CDR3 amino acids: CASSSTASEEKVVF. The DNA of the CDR3 is TGTGCCAGCAGCTCGACAGCATCAGAGGAAAAAGTGGTCTTC.